This T cell receptor beta chain was sequenced in a study of blood T cell repertoires in COVID-19. This CDR3 has 21 residues. V lost 1 base, J lost 0 bases, and 16 bases stayed unmatched. The germline V gene has CDR1 SGDLS and CDR2 YYNGEE. Original processing notes: The authors estimated nucleated cell counts from reference gene primer amplification. Repertoires were generated with immunoSEQ multiplex PCR, while TCRdb's copy carries only in-frame clones and drops some. That table is the source of V, J and clone size, and D and trimming were worked out from the DNA. The table includes 150,000 or so clones, roughly 80% detected once.

This clonotype was sampled from a woman aged 55-69 years with acute or convalescent COVID-19. V gene TRBV9 combines with J gene TRBJ2-1; 10 nucleotides line up with TRBD2. Sequenced material: peripheral blood. CDR3: CASSVSKIGLADLSSYNEQFF. The CDR3 coding sequence is TGTGCCAGCAGCGTATCCAAGATTGGACTAGCGGACCTGAGCTCCTACAATGAGCAGTTCTTC. Filled out from reference TRBV9 and TRBJ2-1, the complete variable domain reads DSGVTQTPKHLITATGQRVTLRCSPRSGDLSVYWYQQSLDQGLQFLIQYYNGEERAKGNILERFSAQQFPDLHSELNLSSLELGDSALYFCASSVSKIGLADLSSYNEQFFGPGTRLTVL.